The rows below give T cell receptor beta chains drawn from one sample of a study of blood T cell repertoires in COVID-19. Profiling relied on immunoSEQ multiplex PCR, and the TCRdb table lists in-frame clones only, not all of them. This sample has fewer than 250,000 clones, with over 80% found just once. Material: peripheral blood. These receptors all come from a human donor in a cohort sampled during active COVID-19. The CDR3 runs from the conserved cysteine through the conserved F or W. The D gene is left open where the match is weak. Clone size is shown for a subset of rows, as once, few, many or a class of expanded clone.

cdr3_aa: CASSLDTGRHAFF
cdr3_nt: TGTGCCAGCAGCTTGGATACAGGGCGGCATGCTTTCTTT
v_call: TRBV5-4
clone_size: -
j_call: TRBJ1-1
d_call: -
cdr3_length: 13

cdr3_aa: CASNRGGLETQYF
cdr3_nt: TGTGCCAGCAACCGGGGGGGCCTAGAGACCCAGTACTTC
v_call: TRBV12-3/TRBV12-4
clone_size: -
j_call: TRBJ2-5
d_call: TRBD2
cdr3_length: 13

cdr3_aa: CASSPRQGAPFMDEQYF
cdr3_nt: TGCGCCAGCAGTCCCAGACAGGGGGCTCCTTTTATGGACGAGCAGTACTTC
v_call: TRBV5-1
clone_size: -
j_call: TRBJ2-7
d_call: TRBD1
cdr3_length: 17

cdr3_aa: CASSQGPSTDTQYF
cdr3_nt: TGCGCCAGCAGTCAGGGTCCTAGCACAGATACGCAGTATTTT
v_call: TRBV5-1
clone_size: -
j_call: TRBJ2-3
d_call: -
cdr3_length: 14

cdr3_aa: CAGRRAAGNTIYF
cdr3_nt: TGTGCCGGGAGACGAGCCGCTGGAAACACCATATATTTT
v_call: TRBV6-5
clone_size: -
j_call: TRBJ1-3
d_call: -
cdr3_length: 13

cdr3_aa: CAISGLADGTQYF
cdr3_nt: TGTGCCATCAGCGGACTAGCGGACGGGACCCAGTACTTC
v_call: TRBV10-3
clone_size: once
j_call: TRBJ2-5
d_call: TRBD2
cdr3_length: 13

cdr3_aa: CASSLSGGSGNTIYF
cdr3_nt: TGTGCCAGCAGCTTAAGTGGAGGGTCCGGAAACACCATATATTTT
v_call: TRBV7-6
clone_size: -
j_call: TRBJ1-3
d_call: -
cdr3_length: 15

cdr3_aa: CASSVTGLGNSPLHF
cdr3_nt: TGTGCCAGCAGCGTGACAGGGCTCGGTAATTCACCCCTCCACTTT
v_call: TRBV9
clone_size: -
j_call: TRBJ1-6
d_call: TRBD1
cdr3_length: 15

cdr3_aa: CASSVDFSSGNTIYF
cdr3_nt: TGTGCCAGCAGCGTAGATTTCAGCTCTGGAAACACCATATATTTT
v_call: TRBV9
clone_size: -
j_call: TRBJ1-3
d_call: -
cdr3_length: 15

cdr3_aa: CASSMGLEETQYF
cdr3_nt: TGTGCCAGCAGCATGGGACTCGAAGAGACCCAGTACTTC
v_call: TRBV11-3
clone_size: -
j_call: TRBJ2-5
d_call: -
cdr3_length: 13

cdr3_aa: CASSIDGPRNQPQHF
cdr3_nt: TGTGCCAGTAGTATAGACGGTCCGCGCAATCAGCCCCAGCATTTT
v_call: TRBV19
clone_size: -
j_call: TRBJ1-5
d_call: -
cdr3_length: 15